The present T cell receptor beta chain was sequenced within a study of T cells after yellow fever vaccination (dated by TCRdb to 2018 to 2020). For context, the study as a whole: Libraries from fractions with low cell numbers were prepared with the SMART-Seq v4 Ultra Low Input RNA kit. Bulk TCR alpha and beta repertoires were sequenced longitudinally to track T-cell clones before and after primary and booster YFV17D yellow fever vaccination. Blood samples were taken at several timepoints before and after primary and secondary immunization, and bulk PBMC replicates and cell subsets were isolated. Two healthy male donors, one aged 18 to 30 and one aged 30 to 39 years, were included in the cohort. General findings and caveats noted by the study authors: Only two donors were included in the study, so the extent to which the findings can be generalized is limited. A small fraction of clonotypes showed up in both the CD4 and CD8 compartments, probably as a result of convergent recombination. FACS-sorted repertoires could contain abundant contaminating clonotypes from the bulk population, so computational filtering was required. The secondary T-cell response was found to be weaker but faster than the primary response, with a peak reached on day 5 rather than on day 15. Most clones expanded after primary vaccination were re-detected after the booster (96% of CD4 and about nine tenths of CD8), suggesting broad memory maintenance.

The sample's treatment or condition label is to be understood as: live attenuated yellow fever vaccine strain. At each blood-draw timepoint, two biological replicates of bulk PBMCs were collected. PBMCs were isolated from peripheral blood using a standard Ficoll-Paque protocol. TriZol was used to extract RNA from bulk PBMCs, from CD4 and CD8 fractions, and from dextramer-positive and dextramer-negative fractions. Comments on this clonotype: Which antigen it targets is not known. Base qualities were left out, and no much larger clone turns up one base away.

TCR cDNA was made using 5'RACE template switching, a step that added a universal primer site and unique molecular identifiers. Priming for cDNA synthesis came from both the TCR alpha and TCR beta constant segments. Libraries were amplified in two PCR steps, with sample barcodes and sequencing adapters added in the second step. Sequencing of libraries was performed on Illumina HiSeq 2500 (2x100 bp) or NovaSeq (2x150 bp). The original pipeline was this. MIGEC handled demultiplexing of reads and collapsing into UMI consensus sequences, while MiXCR performed V(D)J alignment. Vaccine-responding clonotypes were identified with edgeR using replicate PBMC samples, with FDR below 0.01 and a log2 fold change above 5 up to day 15 being required. Each bulk clonotype received a CD4 or CD8 identity based on whether the sequenced CD4 or CD8 repertoire contained that clonotype at higher abundance. The public sequencing data were trimmed at Q25 with fastp and processed into clonotypes with MiXCR by TCRdb, which kept only in-frame beta chains. Every CDR3 protein is listed once, alongside the most common genes and DNA of its rows. Here the V and J calls rest on TCRdb's processing, not on the authors' analysis. The sample profile shows 450,000 to 550,000 distinct CDR3 sequences; less than 25% of them were found once. Roughly a sixth of the sample is held by the ten biggest clonotypes.

Including the terminal cysteine and phenylalanine, the CDR3 comprises 14 residues. Here the CDR3 DNA is all that survives: 42 bases in frame from base 1. V loses 0 bases, J loses 5 bases, and the germline ends lie 9 bases apart. The germline V gene provides CDR1 SGHRS and CDR2 YFSETQ. The chain employs TRBV5-1 and TRBJ1-5, with a tentative D gene TRBD1 over 5 matching bases. Specimen: PBMCs, collected around 3 weeks after the first yellow fever vaccination. The receptor was isolated from a man aged 18 to 30 who received the YFV17D yellow fever vaccine. The CDR3 amino acid sequence is: CASSLDGDYQPQHF. The bases are TGCGCCAGCAGCTTGGACGGGGACTATCAGCCCCAGCATTTT.